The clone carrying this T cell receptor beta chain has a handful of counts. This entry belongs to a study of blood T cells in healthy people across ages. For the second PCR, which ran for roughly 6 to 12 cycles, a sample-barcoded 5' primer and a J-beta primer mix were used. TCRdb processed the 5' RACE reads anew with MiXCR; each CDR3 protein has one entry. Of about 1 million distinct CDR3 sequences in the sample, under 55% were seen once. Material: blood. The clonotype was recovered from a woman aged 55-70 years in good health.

CDR3 protein: CSARKEGGTQETQYF. The CDR3 region has the DNA TGCAGTGCTAGGAAGGAGGGAGGGACTCAAGAGACCCAGTACTTC. The chain recombines TRBV20-1 with TRBJ2-5, with TRBD2 identical over 7 bases. The V gene's germline CDR1 is DFQATT and CDR2 SNEGSKA (reference sequence). Trimming cost V 3 bases and J 2 bases; bases outside gene matches: 9. The CDR3 length is 15 residues.